This passage covers 16 T cell receptor beta chains from one sample sequenced in a study of response to subunit inactivated influenza vaccine. TCRdb called the RT-PCR reads again in MiXCR, with one record for every CDR3 protein. Of about 650,000 distinct CDR3 sequences listed, 14% were seen once; the top ten hold roughly 7.6%. The material sequenced was PBMCs from blood, taken approximately 15 days before vaccination. All receptors come from a man aged 50-60 years who received an inactivated influenza vaccine.

The V gene is TRBV5-1, the J gene TRBJ2-5; TRBD2 matches 9 bases. V shed 0 bases, J shed 5 bases, and the junction held 17 bases outside the gene matches. This CDR3 has 19 amino acids. Germline lookup yields CDR1 SGHRS and CDR2 YFSETQ. The CDR3 DNA reads TGCGCCAGCAGCTTGGCCATTACCGGCGGGGGGGCGATCTCGGAGACCCAGTACTTC. This translates into CASSLAITGGGAISETQYF.

This clonotype was counted many times. J is TRBJ1-1 and V is TRBV7-9; D not certain. V dropped 3 bases and J dropped 1 base, with 12 bases sitting between them. CDR3 length equals 15 residues. CDR1 is SEHNR and CDR2 is FQNEAQ in the germline V gene (reference sequence). CDR3 sequence (DNA): TGTGCCAGCAGCTTTGGAGGACCCGCGAACACTGAAGCTTTCTTT. It yields the protein CASSFGGPANTEAFF.

The genes are TRBV20-1 and TRBJ2-7, with 10 bases fitting TRBD1. In germline, CDR1 is DFQATT, CDR2 SNEGSKA (reference sequence). This CDR3 region has 14 residues. Unmatched junction bases numbered 6, after V lost 2 bases and J lost 5 bases. CDR3 protein: CSARPGTGDNEQYF. The CDR3, as DNA: TGCAGTGCTAGACCCGGGACAGGGGATAACGAGCAGTACTTC.

A few counts support this clonotype. The chain combines TRBV20-1 with TRBJ2-2; no clear D. Germline-derived CDR1 and CDR2 are DFQATT and SNEGSKA (reference sequence). The CDR3 consists of 15 residues. Trimming pared 0 bases from V and 6 bases from J, leaving 14 bases between. CDR3 in amino acids: CSARDPSNLSGELFF. CDR3 nucleotide sequence: TGCAGTGCTAGAGATCCTTCTAACCTTTCCGGGGAGCTGTTTTTT.

The gene calls are TRBV11-1 and TRBJ2-3, with D tentatively TRBD2 (6 bases). Germline V CDR1 and CDR2: SGHAT, FQDESV (reference sequence). This CDR3 region has 14 residues. V gave up 5 bases and J gave up 4 bases, with 13 bases separating them. This chain's CDR3 is CASSRPSSADTQYF. The CDR3 DNA follows: TGTGCCAGCAGCAGACCTTCTAGCGCAGATACGCAGTATTTT.

This clonotype has more than one count but fewer than ten. This rearrangement joins TRBV7-9 to TRBJ2-7; 8 positions match TRBD1. In germline, CDR1 is SEHNR, CDR2 FQNEAQ (reference sequence). The ends lost 0 bases at V and 2 bases at J; junction bases unmatched: 3. This CDR3 has 15 residues. CDR3 coding DNA: TGTGCCAGCAGCTTAGCGCCGACAGGGGCCTACGAGCAGTACTTC. This sequence encodes CASSLAPTGAYEQYF.

The chain has TRBV4-3 and TRBJ2-2; D gene unclear. Germline loops: CDR1 LGHNA, CDR2 YSLEER. V was cut by 0 bases and J by 4 bases, with 6 bases left in between. This CDR3 has 14 residues. The chain's CDR3 is CASSQDLRTGELFF. The CDR3 DNA follows: TGCGCCAGCAGCCAAGATCTGCGCACCGGGGAGCTGTTTTTT.

The rearrangement joins TRBV7-2 to TRBJ2-7, with D possibly being TRBD1 (6 bases). Germline V lookup: CDR1 SGHTA, CDR2 FQGNSA. CDR3 length: 17 amino acids. Trimming took off 0 bases at V and 0 bases at J, with 15 bases between the two ends. The CDR3 bases are TGTGCCAGCAGCTTAGCCCTAACAGGGTTCGGCTCCTACGAGCAGTACTTC. Its protein is CASSLALTGFGSYEQYF. Variable domain in full (rest from reference TRBV7-2 and TRBJ2-7): GAGVSQSPSNKVTEKGKDVELRCDPISGHTALYWYRQSLGQGLEFLIYFQGNSAPDKSGLPSDRFSAERTGGSVSTLTIQRTQQEDSAVYLCASSLALTGFGSYEQYFGPGTRLTVT.

This clonotype was observed a handful of times. The chain combines TRBV11-2 with TRBJ2-7; D possibly corresponds to TRBD2 (5 bases). Trimming cost V 5 bases and J 4 bases, with 21 bases left between them. CDR3 length: 16 residues. Germline V gene sequence: CDR1 SGHAT, CDR2 FQNNGV. CDR3 in amino acids: CASSPSIPPGSYEQYF. For the CDR3, the DNA is TGTGCCAGCAGCCCATCGATCCCACCGGGGAGTTACGAGCAGTACTTC.

Only a few counts were recorded for this clonotype. The CDR3 DNA reads as TGTGCCATCAGTGAGCTAGCGGGAGAGACCCAGTACTTC. Protein: CAISELAGETQYF. The J gene is TRBJ2-5, the V gene TRBV10-3, with 8 bases aligning to TRBD2. Trimming removed 2 bases from V and 4 bases from J; junction bases left unmatched: 0. This CDR3 has 13 amino acids. Germline V gene sequence: CDR1 ENHRY, CDR2 SYGVKD.

This clonotype was found a few times. The V call is TRBV18, the J call TRBJ2-5; 8 bases line up with TRBD1. This CDR3 has 15 amino acids. J gave up 5 bases and V 6 bases, and 11 bases lay outside the gene matches. Germline assignment: CDR1 KGHSH and CDR2 LQKENI. The CDR3 region is CASSIGQGDLETQYF. CDR3 nucleotides: TGTGCCAGCTCCATTGGACAGGGAGATTTGGAGACCCAGTACTTC. Variable domain in full (rest from reference TRBV18 and TRBJ2-5): NAGVMQNPRHLVRRRGQEARLRCSPMKGHSHVYWYRQLPEEGLKFMVYLQKENIIDESGMPKERFSAEFPKEGPSILRIQQVVRGDSAAYFCASSIGQGDLETQYFGPGTRLLVL.

This chain joins TRBV6-1 and TRBJ1-5; TRBD1 agrees at 7 bases. Germline V gene data show CDR1 as MNHNS and CDR2 as SASEGT. V lost 4 bases and J lost 5; bases outside the gene matches: 8. This CDR3 is built from 15 residues. This CDR3 is CASSGQTGVYQPQHF. Written as DNA, the CDR3 is TGTGCCAGCAGTGGACAAACAGGGGTTTATCAGCCCCAGCATTTT.

The sample holds a few counts of this clonotype. V is TRBV12-3 or TRBV12-4 and J is TRBJ2-1; D is perhaps TRBD2 (6 bases). Trimming stripped 2 bases from V and 8 bases from J, with 16 bases between. The CDR3 has 15 amino acids. The CDR3 spells CASSLWTTRGDEQFF. In DNA form, the CDR3 reads TGTGCCAGCAGTTTATGGACTACCAGAGGAGATGAGCAGTTCTTC.

The sample holds a few counts of this clonotype. The chain has TRBV4-2 and TRBJ2-4; D not certain. Trimming took off 0 bases at V and 5 bases at J, with 5 bases between the two ends. Germline CDR1 is LGHNA and CDR2 is YNFKEQ. This CDR3 is built from 13 residues. The CDR3 here is CASSQDMQNIQYF. For the CDR3, the DNA is TGTGCCAGCAGCCAAGACATGCAAAACATTCAGTACTTC.

This sequence joins TRBV5-1 and TRBJ2-5; TRBD2 is a possible D gene (5 bases). The germline V and J ends were trimmed by 5 bases and 4 bases, with 18 bases remaining between them. Germline V CDR1 and CDR2: SGHRS, YFSETQ. The CDR3 has 15 residues. CDR3 in amino acids: CASSRSGSSGETQYF. The CDR3 DNA reads as TGCGCCAGCAGTCGCAGCGGCTCGTCGGGAGAGACCCAGTACTTC.

This chain uses TRBV29-1 with TRBJ2-5; TRBD2 might be the D (5 bases). The CDR3 is 12 residues long. Germline CDR1 and CDR2: SQVTM and ANQGSEA. The ends were cut back, 2 bases at V and 5 bases at J, with 9 bases in the middle. In DNA form, the CDR3 reads TGCAGCGTTGAATTGGGGAGCGAGACCCAGTACTTC. This gives the protein CSVELGSETQYF.